The source of this T cell receptor beta chain is a study of neurological immune-mediated disorders. TCRdb used MiXCR to reprocess the 5' RACE reads, holding one entry per CDR3 protein. The sample contains roughly 80,000 distinct CDR3 sequences, roughly 18% of which appear only once. On this clonotype: This may come from a read error, since a much larger clone is one base off.

V lost 5 bases and J lost 9; bases outside the gene matches: 14. Germline loops: CDR1 SSHAT, CDR2 FNYEAQ (reference sequence). There are 16 residues in the CDR3. Sample: PBMCs. This chain links TRBV7-7 with TRBJ2-2, with TRBD2 identical over 8 bases. This TCR was recovered from a woman in her thirties or forties in good health. The CDR3 region has the DNA TGTGCCAGCAGCCCAACTAGCGGAGGGACGTCCTGGGAGCTGTTTTTT. This codes for CASSPTSGGTSWELFF.